This T cell receptor (beta chain) was obtained from a study of blood T cell repertoires in COVID-19. In germline, CDR1 is SGHRS, CDR2 YFSETQ. CDR3 size: 16 residues. V shed 4 bases, J shed 6 bases, and the junction held 13 bases outside the gene matches. Sequenced by immunoSEQ multiplex PCR; TCRdb stores in-frame clones only, minus some. This sample has under 300,000 clones; about nine tenths occur once, and the top ten carry 1.7%. The origin of this receptor is a woman aged 35 to 49 who had recovered from COVID-19. The sequenced sample was PBMCs or T cells enriched from blood (not recorded which). This chain joins TRBV5-1 and TRBJ2-3, with TRBD1 identical over 8 bases. CDR3 in amino acids: CASSVAGTGPRDTQYF. The DNA for the CDR3 is TGCGCCAGCAGCGTGGCCGGGACAGGACCGAGGGATACGCAGTATTTT.